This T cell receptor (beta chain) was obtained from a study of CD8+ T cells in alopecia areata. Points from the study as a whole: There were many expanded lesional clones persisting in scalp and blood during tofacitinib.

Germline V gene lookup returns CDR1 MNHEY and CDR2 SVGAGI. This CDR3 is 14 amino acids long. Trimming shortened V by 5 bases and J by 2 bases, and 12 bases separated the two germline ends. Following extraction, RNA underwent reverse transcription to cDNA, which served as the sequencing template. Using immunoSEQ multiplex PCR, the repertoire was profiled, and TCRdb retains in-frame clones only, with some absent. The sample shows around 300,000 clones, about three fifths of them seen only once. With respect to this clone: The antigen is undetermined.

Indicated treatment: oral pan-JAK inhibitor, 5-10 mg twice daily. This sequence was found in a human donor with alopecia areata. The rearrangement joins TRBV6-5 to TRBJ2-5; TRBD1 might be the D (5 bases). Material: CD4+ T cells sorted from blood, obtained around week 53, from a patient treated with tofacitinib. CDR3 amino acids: CASSIDRAQETQYF. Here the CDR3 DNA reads TGTGCCAGCAGTATCGACAGAGCTCAAGAGACCCAGTACTTC.